These 6 T cell receptor beta chains came from one sample sequenced in a study of T-cell reconstitution after alpha-beta-depleted transplantation in children. Unique molecular identifiers were incorporated when the TCRbeta library was constructed. TCRdb passed the PCR reads through MiXCR, listing each CDR3 protein once. The profile shows 250,000 to 400,000 distinct CDR3 sequences, about a quarter of them singletons. The input for sequencing was PBMCs, mostly from graft donor cells, taken 180 days after TCRalphabeta/CD19-depleted stem cell transplant. These receptors originate from a male patient younger than 18 who had a stem cell transplant for acute lymphoblastic leukemia, so the T cells may come from the graft donor.

The gene calls are TRBV10-3 and TRBJ2-7, with 7 bases fitting TRBD1. The CDR3 spans 14 residues. The V gene end was trimmed by 4 bases and the J gene end by 6 bases; junction bases not matched to a gene: 9. In germline, CDR1 is ENHRY, CDR2 SYGVKD. CDR3 sequence: CAISASTGTSEQYF. The CDR3 bases are TGTGCCATCAGTGCTTCGACAGGGACGAGCGAGCAGTACTTC.

With regard to this clonotype: A much larger clone lies one base from this, so it may be a read error. The chain joins TRBV12-3 or TRBV12-4 to TRBJ2-1; D call uncertain. The CDR3 totals 13 residues. The V end was cut by 1 base, the J end by 6 bases, with 7 bases between. In DNA form, the CDR3 reads TGTGCCAGCAGTTTAGGCCTCCTCAATGAGCAGTTCTTC. Its protein is CASSLGLLNEQFF.

The V call is TRBV29-1, the J call TRBJ2-1; TRBD1 matches 7 bases. With 1 base clipped from V and 5 bases from J, the junction kept 11 bases outside the gene matches. Germline V gene lookup returns CDR1 SQVTM and CDR2 ANQGSEA. This CDR3 is built from 16 residues. CDR3 in DNA: TGCAGCGTTGAAGGGGGGCTCGGGACAGATCACAATGAGCAGTTCTTC. Translating gives CSVEGGLGTDHNEQFF.

Worth noting for this clonotype: The junction differs from germline at one of its ends, possibly a read error. This chain joins TRBV12-3 or TRBV12-4 and TRBJ2-7; no definite D call. The CDR3 has 12 amino acids. CDR3 amino acids: CASSFTPVERYF. The CDR3 DNA is TGTGCCAGCAGTTTTACCCCTGTCGAGCGGTACTTC.

This clonotype was recorded a few times. This rearrangement joins TRBV5-1 to TRBJ1-1; 10 positions match TRBD1. The CDR3 loop spans 16 amino acids. Germline V gene data show CDR1 as SGHRS and CDR2 as YFSETQ. V dropped 4 bases and J dropped 7; count of bases not matched to a gene: 13. DNA for the CDR3: TGCGCCAGCAGCCCCGGACAGGGGGTACCTTTATATGAAGCTTTCTTT. This codes for CASSPGQGVPLYEAFF.

V and J are TRBV29-1 and TRBJ2-7; TRBD1 aligns across 9 bases. V was pared by 4 bases and J by 3 bases, with 7 bases of the junction left unmatched. Germline lookup yields CDR1 SQVTM and CDR2 ANQGSEA. The CDR3 has 14 amino acids. CDR3 protein: CSVAGTGINYEQYF. The DNA of the CDR3 is TGCAGCGTTGCCGGGACAGGGATAAACTACGAGCAGTACTTC.